These T cell receptor beta chains were read from a single sample in a study of blood T cell repertoires in COVID-19. Assay used: immunoSEQ multiplex PCR; TCRdb lists only in-frame clones, some missing. The sample has just under 45,000 clones; 80% to 90% are singletons. Sequenced material: peripheral blood. The receptors derive from a woman aged 40-49 years with acute or convalescent COVID-19. The CDR3 runs from the conserved cysteine through the conserved F or W. Each record gives: V gene, D gene, J gene, clone size, CDR3 protein, CDR3 DNA. A D gene is named only where the DNA matches it firmly. The listing skips clone size in some rows; elsewhere it reads once, few, many or a size class.

TRBV5-4,NA,TRBJ1-2,NA,CASSLTVNYGYTF,TGTGCCAGCAGTTTAACAGTTAACTATGGCTACACCTTC
TRBV28,NA,TRBJ2-3,NA,CASRETPGTDTQYF,TGTGCCAGCAGGGAGACTCCCGGCACAGATACGCAGTATTTT
TRBV11-3,TRBD1,TRBJ2-5,NA,CASSLRGPETQYF,TGTGCCAGCAGCCTCAGGGGGCCTGAGACCCAGTACTTC
TRBV28,TRBD1,TRBJ2-7,NA,CASSSGTATSYEQYF,TGTGCCAGCAGTTCCGGGACAGCGACTTCCTACGAGCAGTACTTC
TRBV4-1,NA,TRBJ2-1,NA,CASSKGGASSYNEQFF,TGCGCCAGCAGCAAAGGCGGGGCCTCGTCCTACAATGAGCAGTTCTTC
TRBV7-9,NA,TRBJ2-7,NA,CASSLARREQYF,TGTGCCAGCAGCTTAGCGCGTCGCGAGCAGTACTTC
TRBV27,NA,TRBJ1-3,NA,CASISPGNTIYF,TGTGCCAGCATTAGTCCTGGAAACACCATATATTTT
TRBV29-1,NA,TRBJ1-5,NA,CSVGSRQSNQPQHF,TGCAGCGTTGGGTCCCGCCAGAGCAATCAGCCCCAGCATTTT
TRBV28,NA,TRBJ2-7,NA,CASSFQNQAEQYF,TGTGCCAGCAGTTTCCAAAATCAAGCCGAGCAGTACTTC
TRBV27,NA,TRBJ1-1,NA,CASSFRGAEAFF,TGTGCCAGCAGTTTCCGGGGGGCTGAAGCTTTCTTT
TRBV19,NA,TRBJ1-5,NA,CASSIGNRDQPQHF,TGTGCCAGTAGTATAGGTAACCGCGATCAGCCCCAGCATTTT
TRBV7-8,TRBD1,TRBJ1-4,few,CASSFLTGRKEKLFF,TGTGCCAGCAGCTTCCTGACAGGGAGGAAAGAAAAACTGTTTTTT
TRBV11-3,NA,TRBJ2-3,NA,CASSEIFGDTQYF,TGTGCCAGCAGCGAGATATTCGGAGATACGCAGTATTTT
TRBV19,TRBD2,TRBJ2-1,NA,CASSILAGVGNEQFF,TGTGCCAGTAGTATACTAGCGGGAGTGGGGAATGAGCAGTTCTTC
TRBV28,TRBD1,TRBJ1-5,NA,CASSLGTGFDTQPQHF,TGTGCCAGCAGCCTAGGGACAGGGTTTGACACTCAGCCCCAGCATTTT